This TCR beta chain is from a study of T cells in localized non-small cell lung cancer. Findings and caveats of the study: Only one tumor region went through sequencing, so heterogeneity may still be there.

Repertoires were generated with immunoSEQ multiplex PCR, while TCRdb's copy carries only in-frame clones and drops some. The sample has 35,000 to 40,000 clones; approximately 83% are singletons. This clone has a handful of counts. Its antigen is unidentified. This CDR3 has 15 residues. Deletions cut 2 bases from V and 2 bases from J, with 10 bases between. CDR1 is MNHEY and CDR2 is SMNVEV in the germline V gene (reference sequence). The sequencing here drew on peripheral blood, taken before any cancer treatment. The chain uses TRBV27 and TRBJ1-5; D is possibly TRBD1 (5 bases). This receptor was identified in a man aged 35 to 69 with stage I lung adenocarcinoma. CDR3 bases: TGTGCCAGCAGTTTAGTCGGGGCGGGCAATCAGCCCCAGCATTTT. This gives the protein CASSLVGAGNQPQHF.